This T cell receptor beta chain was obtained from a study of CD8+ T cells in alopecia areata. Germline V CDR1 and CDR2: SNHLY, FYNNEI. V gave up 2 bases and J gave up 4 bases, with 3 bases separating them. CDR3 length: 13 amino acids. Regarding treatment: oral pan-JAK inhibitor, 5-10 mg twice daily. Extracted RNA was reverse transcribed into cDNA, the sequencing template. The protocol was immunoSEQ multiplex PCR, while the TCRdb copy is restricted to in-frame clones and leaves out a portion. Of around 290,000 clones listed, over 45% were seen once; the top ten hold around 1.8%. The receptor was derived from a human donor with alopecia areata. The chain joins TRBV2 to TRBJ2-6; no reliable D call. The sequencing used CD4+ T cells sorted from blood, collected at week 24, from a patient treated with tofacitinib. The CDR3 here is CASSESGANVLTF. The CDR3, as DNA: TGTGCCAGCAGTGAATCGGGGGCCAACGTCCTGACTTTC.